Below are 18 T cell receptor beta chains sequenced from a single sample in a study of shared clonotypes between healthy human individuals. Naive CD8 isolation took CD45RO-negative cells positively selected for CCR7 and excluded terminally differentiated effector memory CD45RA+ cells. Sequencing used immunoSEQ multiplex PCR; TCRdb keeps in-frame clones, though not all of them. The profile shows under 850,000 clones, 80% to 95% of them singletons. Sample: naive CD8+ T cells sorted from blood. These receptors all come from a man younger than 45 in good health.

The V gene is TRBV29-1, the J gene TRBJ1-1; unclear D gene. Germline lookup yields CDR1 SQVTM and CDR2 ANQGSEA. The CDR3 length is 13 residues. Trimming pared 0 bases from V and 3 bases from J, leaving 8 bases between. Written as DNA, the CDR3 is TGCAGCGTTGAAGATACTACGGACACTGAAGCTTTCTTT. Its translation is CSVEDTTDTEAFF.

In the case of this clone: A read error may account for a junction end that differs from germline. CDR3 sequence (DNA): TGTGCCAGCTCACCCCCGGAGGCCGAGTACCAAGAGACCCGGTACTTC. It yields the protein CASSPPEAEYQETRYF. The gene calls are TRBV18 and TRBJ2-5, with a tentative D call TRBD2 (5 bases). From germline, CDR1 is KGHSH and CDR2 LQKENI. The CDR3 length is 16 residues.

V usage is TRBV9 and J usage is TRBJ2-7; 8 positions match TRBD2. Germline V gene lookup returns CDR1 SGDLS and CDR2 YYNGEE. Germline trimming cut 4 bases from V and 5 bases from J; bases unmatched to any gene: 14. The CDR3 consists of 16 residues. CDR3 sequence (DNA): TGTGCCAGCAGCCCCGGGGGGGGAGGGCCATCCAACGAGCAGTACTTC. This sequence encodes CASSPGGGGPSNEQYF.

The chain has TRBV6-6 and TRBJ2-7; perhaps D is TRBD1 or TRBD2 (5 bases each). CDR3 size: 15 residues. V lost 4 bases and J 0 bases, leaving 13 bases between the germline ends. Germline V gives CDR1 MNHNY, CDR2 SVGAGI (reference sequence). The CDR3 sequence is CASSSRDLLSYEQYF. CDR3 nucleotide sequence: TGTGCCAGCAGTTCTCGGGACCTCCTCTCCTACGAGCAGTACTTC.

The chain has TRBV7-9 and TRBJ2-1; maybe TRBD1 (5 bases). Germline CDR1 reads SEHNR; CDR2 reads FQNEAQ (reference sequence). Trimming removed 4 bases at V and 4 bases at J, with 14 bases between. The CDR3 runs to 15 residues. CDR3 region: CASSSSEGVYNEQFF. CDR3 in DNA: TGTGCCAGCAGCTCCTCCGAAGGGGTTTACAATGAGCAGTTCTTC.

With respect to this clone: Other DNA sequences of this sample code for an identical CDR3. The genes are TRBV4-3 and TRBJ2-1; TRBD2 is a possible D gene (5 bases). CDR3 length equals 15 residues. V was shortened by 0 bases and J by 4 bases, with 10 bases between the two germline ends. Per germline, CDR1 LGHNA and CDR2 YSLEER. CDR3 in DNA: TGCGCCAGCAGCCAAGATCCTAGCTCTTACAATGAGCAGTTCTTC. Protein: CASSQDPSSYNEQFF.

The chain links TRBV7-8 to TRBJ2-5; unclear D gene. This CDR3 contains 14 residues. Germline V gene lookup returns CDR1 SGHVS and CDR2 FQNEAQ. The ends were cut back, 1 base at V and 1 base at J, with 7 bases in the middle. The CDR3 sequence: CASSLEQTQETQYF. In nucleotides, the CDR3 is TGTGCCAGCAGCTTAGAACAGACCCAAGAGACCCAGTACTTC.

Only one count was recorded for this clone. J is TRBJ2-1 and V is TRBV4-1, with 7 positions matching TRBD2. CDR1 is MGHRA and CDR2 is YSYEKL in the germline V gene. V lost 2 bases to trimming and J lost 4 bases; unmatched junction nucleotides: 5. This CDR3 comprises 15 residues. The CDR3 here is CASSQHLADYNEQFF. For the CDR3, the DNA is TGCGCCAGCAGCCAACATCTAGCGGATTACAATGAGCAGTTCTTC.

V and J are TRBV30 and TRBJ2-5, with a possible D match to TRBD1 (6 bases). The tail of the sequence fits TRBJ2-7 better, so the J call may be wrong. Germline V gene data show CDR1 as GTSNPN and CDR2 as SVGIG (reference sequence). The CDR3 consists of 15 residues. The CDR3 here is CAWSVQNRDFYEQYF. The DNA for the CDR3 is TGTGCCTGGAGTGTCCAAAACAGGGATTTCTACGAGCAGTACTTC.

The genes are TRBV11-2 and TRBJ2-7, with D maybe TRBD1 (6 bases). V gave up 0 bases and J gave up 4 bases, with 22 bases separating them. Germline CDR1 is SGHAT and CDR2 is FQNNGV. The CDR3 length is 18 residues. CDR3 region: CASSLEAGVGSKEYEQYF. Here the CDR3 DNA reads TGTGCCAGCAGCTTAGAGGCAGGGGTAGGATCTAAGGAGTACGAGCAGTACTTC.

The chain joins TRBV7-9 to TRBJ2-7, with 7 bases matching TRBD1. This CDR3 is 13 amino acids long. Germline lookup yields CDR1 SEHNR and CDR2 FQNEAQ (reference sequence). Trimming at V came to 4 bases and at J to 4 bases, leaving 4 bases not matched to a gene. The CDR3 region has the DNA TGTGCCAGCAGCTCCGGGACAGAATACGAGCAGTACTTC. The encoded protein is CASSSGTEYEQYF.

This chain connects TRBV28 to TRBJ1-4, with D possibly TRBD1 on 6 matching bases. Germline CDR1 and CDR2: MDHEN and SYDVKM. V was clipped by 6 bases and J by 3 bases, with 14 bases between them. The CDR3 loop spans 15 amino acids. The CDR3 DNA sequence: TGTGCCAGCAGCCACAGGGATACGGCTAATGAAAAACTGTTTTTT. This encodes CASSHRDTANEKLFF.

The rearrangement links TRBV14 to TRBJ2-1; D remains unclear. This CDR3 contains 12 residues. Germline-derived CDR1 and CDR2 are SGHDN and FVKESK. V shed 0 bases and J shed 10 bases, with 7 bases lying between them. In nucleotides, the CDR3 is TGTGCCAGCAGCCAAGATCAAAGAGAGCAGTTCTTC. It is translated as CASSQDQREQFF. The whole variable domain, remainder taken from reference TRBV14 and TRBJ2-1, is EAGVTQFPSHSVIEKGQTVTLRCDPISGHDNLYWYRRVMGKEIKFLLHFVKESKQDESGMPNNRFLAERTGGTYSTLKVQPAELEDSGVYFCASSQDQREQFFGPGTRLTVL.

This chain links TRBV14 with TRBJ2-2; the match to TRBD2 covers 10 bases. The germline CDR1 and CDR2 sequences are SGHDN and FVKESK. The CDR3 covers 15 residues. The J segment lost 7 bases and the V segment lost 3 bases, leaving 5 bases of the junction unmatched. The CDR3 DNA is TGTGCCAGCAGCCACCCTAGCGGGAGAATCGGGGAGCTGTTTTTT. Translating gives CASSHPSGRIGELFF. The whole variable domain, filled in from reference TRBV14 and TRBJ2-2, reads EAGVTQFPSHSVIEKGQTVTLRCDPISGHDNLYWYRRVMGKEIKFLLHFVKESKQDESGMPNNRFLAERTGGTYSTLKVQPAELEDSGVYFCASSHPSGRIGELFFGEGSRLTVL.

The chain couples TRBV27 to TRBJ2-2; perhaps TRBD2 as D (6 bases). The CDR3 consists of 17 residues. Trimming took 0 bases from V and 4 from J, leaving 15 bases between them. The germline V gene has CDR1 MNHEY and CDR2 SMNVEV (reference sequence). The CDR3: CASSLSSGDDGTGELFF. CDR3 sequence (DNA): TGTGCCAGCAGTTTATCGTCGGGAGACGACGGCACCGGGGAGCTGTTTTTT.

The CDR3 region has the DNA TGTGCCAGCAGTTTAGATCAGTATCAGCCCCAGCATTTT. Protein sequence: CASSLDQYQPQHF. The chain has TRBV27 and TRBJ1-5, with no clear D. Germline lookup yields CDR1 MNHEY and CDR2 SMNVEV (reference sequence). This CDR3 has 13 residues. V was clipped by 2 bases and J by 5 bases, with 7 bases between them.

This chain uses TRBV19 with TRBJ1-1; D is ambiguous. Deletions cut 6 bases from V and 3 bases from J, with 20 bases between. The CDR3 totals 16 residues. CDR1 and CDR2 from the germline V gene are LNHDA and SQIVND (reference sequence). DNA of the CDR3: TGTGCCAGTAGCATGATTCATTTGATAAGGGACACTGAAGCTTTCTTT. Amino acid sequence: CASSMIHLIRDTEAFF.

This chain joins TRBV4-1 and TRBJ2-1, with 7 bases aligning to TRBD1. The trim removed 4 bases at V and 0 bases at J, leaving 15 bases unmatched. Germline CDR1 MGHRA, CDR2 YSYEKL. CDR3 length: 19 amino acids. CDR3 sequence (DNA): TGCGCCAGCAGCCTTACCCGACAGGGAATTGGGAGCTCCTACAATGAGCAGTTCTTC. Its protein product is CASSLTRQGIGSSYNEQFF.